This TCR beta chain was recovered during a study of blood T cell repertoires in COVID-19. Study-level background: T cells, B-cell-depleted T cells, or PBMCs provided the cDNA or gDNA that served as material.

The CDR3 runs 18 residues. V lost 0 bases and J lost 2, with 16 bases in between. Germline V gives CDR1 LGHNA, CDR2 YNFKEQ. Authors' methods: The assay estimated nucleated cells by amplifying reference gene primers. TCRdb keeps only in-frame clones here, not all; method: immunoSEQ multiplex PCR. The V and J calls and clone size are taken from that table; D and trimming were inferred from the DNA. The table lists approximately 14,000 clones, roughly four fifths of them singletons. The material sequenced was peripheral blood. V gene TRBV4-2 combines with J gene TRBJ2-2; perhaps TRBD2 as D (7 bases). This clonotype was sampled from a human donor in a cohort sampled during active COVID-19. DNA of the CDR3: TGTGCCAGCAGCCAAGATACAATGGGAGGGGGTAACACCGGGGAGCTGTTTTTT. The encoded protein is CASSQDTMGGGNTGELFF.